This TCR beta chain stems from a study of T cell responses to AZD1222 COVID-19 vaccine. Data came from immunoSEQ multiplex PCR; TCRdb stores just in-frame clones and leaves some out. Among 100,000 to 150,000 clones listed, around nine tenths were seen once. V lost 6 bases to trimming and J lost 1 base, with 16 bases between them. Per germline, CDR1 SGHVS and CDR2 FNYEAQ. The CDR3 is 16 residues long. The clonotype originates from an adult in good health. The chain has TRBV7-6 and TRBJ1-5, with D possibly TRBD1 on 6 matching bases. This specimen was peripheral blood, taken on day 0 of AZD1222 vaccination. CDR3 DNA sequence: TGTGCCAGCAGGGAAGGACCAGGGGAGAGCAATCAGCCCCAGCATTTT. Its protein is CASREGPGESNQPQHF.